The 23 T cell receptor beta chains below come from one sample, sequenced in a study of neoadjuvant anti-PD-1 for oral cavity cancer. Using immunoSEQ multiplex PCR, the repertoire was profiled, and TCRdb retains in-frame clones only, with some absent. This table holds 5,500 to 7,000 clones, 50% to 60% found once. Time point specified: after neoadjuvant nivolumab, at surgical resection. The source material was tumor tissue, sampled after nivolumab (anti-PD-1) treatment. Receptors were obtained from a person between 40 and 80 years old with oral cavity squamous cell carcinoma.

The chain combines TRBV29-1 with TRBJ1-3; D call uncertain. The germline V gene encodes CDR1 SQVTM and CDR2 ANQGSEA. The CDR3 extends over 13 amino acids. With 7 bases removed from V and 1 base from J, the gap between germline ends came to 11 bases. The chain's CDR3 is CSAASSSGNTIYF. For the CDR3, the DNA is TGCAGCGCCGCATCAAGTTCTGGAAACACCATATATTTT.

V is TRBV10-2 and J is TRBJ1-2; 9 bases map to TRBD1. The CDR3 is made up of 15 amino acids. V was pared by 4 bases and J by 4 bases, with 7 bases of the junction left unmatched. CDR1 is WSHSY and CDR2 is SAAADI in the germline V gene. This chain's CDR3 is CASSARTGVAYGYTF. DNA for the CDR3: TGCGCCAGCAGTGCCAGGACAGGGGTGGCCTATGGCTACACCTTC.

The chain links TRBV11-1 to TRBJ2-5; either TRBD1 or TRBD2 may fit D (6 bases each). CDR3 size: 19 residues. Trimming removed 5 bases at V and 2 bases at J, with 27 bases between. Germline V CDR1 and CDR2: SGHAT, FQDESV (reference sequence). The CDR3 region has the DNA TGTGCCAGCAGCATGTTCCCCAAGGGTCGGGGGCTGGAACAAGAGACCCAGTACTTC. Translation gives CASSMFPKGRGLEQETQYF.

This clone came up a few times. This chain links TRBV19 with TRBJ2-7; 9 nucleotides agree with TRBD2. J was trimmed by 5 bases and V by 6 bases; bases with no gene match: 23. The V gene's germline CDR1 is LNHDA and CDR2 SQIVND (reference sequence). This CDR3 is 19 amino acids long. The CDR3 sequence: CASSPRTDRVSGGLDEQYF. CDR3 nucleotide sequence: TGTGCCAGTAGCCCCAGGACAGACCGCGTTAGCGGGGGTCTCGACGAGCAGTACTTC.

This clone was seen once. The chain carries TRBV30 and TRBJ1-5; the D gene is possibly TRBD1 (5 bases). There are 15 residues in the CDR3. V was clipped by 0 bases and J by 0 bases, with 9 bases between them. CDR1 is GTSNPN, CDR2 SVGIG, per germline (reference sequence). The CDR3, as DNA: TGTGCCTGGAGTGTACGGGGCAGTAGCAATCAGCCCCAGCATTTT. It yields the protein CAWSVRGSSNQPQHF.

This sequence joins TRBV7-9 and TRBJ2-1, with TRBD2 identical over 10 bases. J was trimmed by 9 bases and V by 5 bases; bases with no gene match: 10. This CDR3 spans 15 amino acids. Germline V CDR1 and CDR2: SEHNR, FQNEAQ (reference sequence). CDR3 protein: CASSHGLADRIEQFF. CDR3 in DNA: TGTGCCAGCAGCCATGGACTAGCGGACCGCATTGAGCAGTTCTTC.

This clone was seen a handful of times. J is TRBJ1-2 and V is TRBV6-6, with unresolved D. V was trimmed by 6 bases and J by 3 bases, leaving 5 bases between them. CDR3 length: 11 residues. Germline CDR1 is MNHNY and CDR2 is SVGAGI (reference sequence). The CDR3 sequence: CASSLDYGYTF. CDR3 DNA sequence: TGTGCCAGCAGCCTTGACTATGGCTACACCTTC.

Only a few counts were recorded for this clone. The chain couples TRBV6-5 to TRBJ2-3; 7 bases are shared with TRBD1. Germline CDR1 and CDR2: MNHEY and SVGAGI. The CDR3 is made up of 12 amino acids. V shed 6 bases, J shed 4 bases, and the junction held 1 base outside the gene matches. CDR3 protein: CASSRGSDTQYF. The CDR3 nucleotides read TGTGCCAGCAGCAGGGGGTCAGATACGCAGTATTTT.

In its sample, this clone was seen a few times. The chain links TRBV29-1 to TRBJ1-2; 9 bases are a match to TRBD1. V lost 7 bases and J lost 0; bases outside the gene matches: 9. Per germline, CDR1 SQVTM and CDR2 ANQGSEA. The CDR3 has 15 amino acids. CDR3 in amino acids: CSAPGGQGSNYGYTF. CDR3 bases: TGCAGCGCCCCCGGGGGACAGGGATCTAACTATGGCTACACCTTC.

This clone was seen only a few times. This sequence joins TRBV28 and TRBJ1-5; a weak D match, TRBD1 (5 bases). There are 17 residues in the CDR3. Germline V lookup: CDR1 MDHEN, CDR2 SYDVKM. V dropped 6 bases and J dropped 0 bases, with 18 bases sitting between them. The CDR3 spells CASRWDRIPYSNQPQHF. The CDR3 region has the DNA TGTGCCAGCAGGTGGGACCGAATACCATATAGCAATCAGCCCCAGCATTTT.

The CDR3 DNA sequence: TGTGCCAGCAGTATGGGTCAGGTTGGGGAGACCCAGTACTTC. Encoded protein: CASSMGQVGETQYF. The V gene is TRBV7-2, the J gene TRBJ2-5; D unclear. V shed 6 bases and J shed 5 bases, with 16 bases lying between them. From germline, CDR1 is SGHTA and CDR2 FQGNSA. The CDR3 is made up of 14 amino acids. The full variable domain, rest sourced from reference TRBV7-2 and TRBJ2-5, is GAGVSQSPSNKVTEKGKDVELRCDPISGHTALYWYRQSLGQGLEFLIYFQGNSAPDKSGLPSDRFSAERTGGSVSTLTIQRTQQEDSAVYLCASSMGQVGETQYFGPGTRLLVL.

The rearrangement joins TRBV18 to TRBJ1-6; no definite D call. Trimming took 3 bases from V and 0 from J, leaving 9 bases between them. The CDR3 spans 16 residues. Germline CDR1 is KGHSH and CDR2 is LQKENI. CDR3 coding DNA: TGTGCCAGCTCACCTCGACCGAGCTCCTATAATTCACCCCTCCACTTT. Translation gives CASSPRPSSYNSPLHF.

A few counts support this clone. The chain couples TRBV5-6 to TRBJ2-2; no clear D gene. The CDR3 spans 17 residues. Trimming took 0 bases from V and 1 from J, leaving 13 bases between them. CDR1 is SGHDT and CDR2 is YYEEEE in the germline V gene. The CDR3 sequence: CASSLGPLTLNTGELFF. Written as DNA, the CDR3 is TGTGCCAGCAGCTTGGGTCCTCTAACCCTGAACACCGGGGAGCTGTTTTTT.

The chain has TRBV7-3 and TRBJ2-3, with 14 nucleotides matching TRBD2. The germline CDR1 and CDR2 sequences are SGHTA and FQGTGA. The CDR3 sequence is 16 residues long. Trimming at V came to 3 bases and at J to 3 bases, leaving 2 bases not matched to a gene. DNA for the CDR3: TGTGCCAGCAGCTTGTGGACTAGCGGGGGGACAGATACGCAGTATTTT. The encoded protein is CASSLWTSGGTDTQYF. The variable domain in full, with the rest retrieved from reference TRBV7-3 and TRBJ2-3, is GAGVSQTPSNKVTEKGKYVELRCDPISGHTALYWYRQSLGQGPEFLIYFQGTGAADDSGLPNDRFFAVRPEGSVSTLKIQRTERGDSAVYLCASSLWTSGGTDTQYFGPGTRLTVL.

V gene TRBV5-4 combines with J gene TRBJ1-2; D is uncertain. The V end lost 4 bases, the J end lost 0 bases, and 25 bases lay between the germline ends. Germline V CDR1 and CDR2: SGHNT, YYREEE (reference sequence). CDR3 length: 19 amino acids. CDR3 DNA sequence: TGTGCCAGCAGCCGTGGAGGCGGTGGGAGAGAAAGAGCTAACTATGGCTACACCTTC. Amino acids: CASSRGGGGRERANYGYTF. Full variable domain (outside the CDR3, taken from reference TRBV5-4 and TRBJ1-2): ETGVTQSPTHLIKTRGQQVTLRCSSQSGHNTVSWYQQALGQGPQFIFQYYREEENGRGNFPPRFSGLQFPNYSSELNVNALELDDSALYLCASSRGGGGRERANYGYTFGSGTRLTVV.

This clone appeared a single time. The chain links TRBV5-1 to TRBJ2-3, with TRBD2 matching over 14 bases. CDR1 and CDR2 (germline): SGHRS, YFSETQ. CDR3 length: 19 residues. V gave up 4 bases and J gave up 0 bases; unmatched junction bases: 10. CDR3 nucleotide sequence: TGCGCCAGCAGCCTGAGACTAGCGGGGGGGATAGCCAGCACAGATACGCAGTATTTT. This gives the protein CASSLRLAGGIASTDTQYF.

The J gene is TRBJ2-1, the V gene TRBV5-1, with a weak D call TRBD1 (5 bases). This CDR3 region has 12 residues. Trimming removed 4 bases from V and 11 bases from J, with 13 bases in between. The germline V gene encodes CDR1 SGHRS and CDR2 YFSETQ. The CDR3 sequence is CASSHDSEKQFF. The CDR3 region has the DNA TGCGCCAGCAGCCACGACAGCGAAAAGCAGTTCTTC. The whole variable domain, remainder taken from reference TRBV5-1 and TRBJ2-1, is KAGVTQTPRYLIKTRGQQVTLSCSPISGHRSVSWYQQTPGQGLQFLFEYFSETQRNKGNFPGRFSGRQFSNSRSEMNVSTLELGDSALYLCASSHDSEKQFFGPGTRLTVL.

This rearrangement joins TRBV5-6 to TRBJ2-3; 9 bases line up with TRBD1. Germline trimming cut 1 base from V and 5 bases from J; bases unmatched to any gene: 5. The CDR3 spans 15 residues. CDR1 SGHDT and CDR2 YYEEEE come from the germline V gene. CDR3 DNA sequence: TGTGCCAGCAGCTTGACAGGGGGCGCGGGAGATACGCAGTATTTT. Translated, it gives CASSLTGGAGDTQYF.

This clone is large by share. The chain uses TRBV28 and TRBJ2-1; the D is unclear. This CDR3 has 10 amino acids. Per germline, CDR1 MDHEN and CDR2 SYDVKM. V dropped 4 bases and J dropped 9 bases, with 4 bases sitting between them. The CDR3 bases are TGTGCCAGCAGTTACGGTGAGCAGTTCTTC. Amino acid sequence: CASSYGEQFF.

This clone showed up just a few times. This chain links TRBV5-6 with TRBJ1-2, with 8 bases identical to TRBD1. Germline CDR1 reads SGHDT; CDR2 reads YYEEEE. The CDR3 has 13 amino acids. The J segment lost 6 bases and the V segment lost 4 bases, leaving 5 bases of the junction unmatched. CDR3 residues: CASSQTGVHGYTF. The CDR3 bases are TGTGCCAGCAGCCAGACAGGGGTTCATGGCTACACCTTC.

The chain employs TRBV27 and TRBJ1-4; the match to TRBD1 covers 7 bases. CDR3 length: 14 amino acids. In germline, CDR1 is MNHEY, CDR2 SMNVEV (reference sequence). V lost 6 bases to trimming and J lost 4 bases; unmatched junction nucleotides: 5. For the CDR3, the DNA is TGTGCCAGCAGGGGGACAGTTCTTAATGAAAAACTGTTTTTT. Translating gives CASRGTVLNEKLFF.

In DNA form, the CDR3 reads TGCGCCAGCAGCCAACGACAGTCTAATGAAAAACTGTTTTTT. This sequence encodes CASSQRQSNEKLFF. The genes are TRBV4-1 and TRBJ1-4; D may be TRBD1 (5 bases). Trimming took off 2 bases at V and 3 bases at J, with 7 bases between the two ends. Germline CDR1 MGHRA, CDR2 YSYEKL. This CDR3 is built from 14 residues.

This clone was counted only a few times. The chain uses TRBV5-6 and TRBJ2-1; D unresolved. Germline CDR1 reads SGHDT; CDR2 reads YYEEEE. There are 12 residues in the CDR3. Deletions cut 1 base from V and 6 bases from J, with 5 bases between. The CDR3 DNA reads as TGTGCCAGCAGCTTGTCCAGCAATGAGCAGTTCTTC. Encoded protein: CASSLSSNEQFF. The full variable domain, in which reference TRBV5-6 and TRBJ2-1 provide the parts outside the CDR3, is DAGVTQSPTHLIKTRGQQVTLRCSPKSGHDTVSWYQQALGQGPQFIFQYYEEEERQRGNFPDRFSGHQFPNYSSELNVNALLLGDSALYLCASSLSSNEQFFGPGTRLTVL.